This T cell receptor (beta chain) was captured in a study of Ad26.COV2.S vaccination and SARS-CoV-2 variants. Study summary: Ad26.COV2.S given intramuscularly, once or twice 56 days apart. Study-wide results and limits: Analytic work on TCR breadth and depth might have understated the full extent of total T cell responses.

Treatment defined: around 19 received Ad26.COV2.S at low or high dose, single or two shots; 5 received placebo; per-sample allocation not given. Specimen acquisition occurred on day 63 following the initial vaccine or placebo injection. Spike of the Wuhan-strain SARS-CoV-2 was expressed by an Ad26 vector, which formed the vaccine. Produced via immunoSEQ multiplex PCR; TCRdb's table is partial and in-frame only. The table lists around 340,000 clones, approximately 86% of them singletons. As regards this clone: The antigen is undetermined.

Sequences were derived from peripheral blood, sampled in a trial of Ad26.COV2.S vaccine versus placebo. This sequence originates from a person aged 18-65 years who received the Ad26.COV2.S COVID-19 vaccine or a placebo.

This chain's CDR3 is CASSRREHNEQFF. The CDR3 bases are TGTGCCAGCAGTAGGCGGGAGCACAATGAGCAGTTCTTC. This chain joins TRBV5-6 and TRBJ2-1, with 7 nucleotides matching TRBD2. The J segment lost 5 bases and the V segment lost 5 bases, leaving 4 bases of the junction unmatched. This CDR3 has 13 residues. CDR1 is SGHDT, CDR2 YYEEEE, per germline.